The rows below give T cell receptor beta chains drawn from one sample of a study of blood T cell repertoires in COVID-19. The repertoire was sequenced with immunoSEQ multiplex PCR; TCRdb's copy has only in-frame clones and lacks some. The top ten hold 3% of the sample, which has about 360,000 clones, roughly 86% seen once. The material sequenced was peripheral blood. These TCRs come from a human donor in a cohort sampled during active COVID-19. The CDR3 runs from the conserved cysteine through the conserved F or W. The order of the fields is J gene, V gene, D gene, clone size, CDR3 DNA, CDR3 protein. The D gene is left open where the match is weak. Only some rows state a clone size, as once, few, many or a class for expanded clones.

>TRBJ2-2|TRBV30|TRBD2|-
TGTGCCTGGAGTGTACGAAATCTGGCGGGGGACACCGGGGAGCTGTTTTTT
CAWSVRNLAGDTGELFF
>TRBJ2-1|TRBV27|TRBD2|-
TGTGCCAGCAGTCCCCTAGCGGGGGGTCGAAATGAGCAGTTCTTC
CASSPLAGGRNEQFF
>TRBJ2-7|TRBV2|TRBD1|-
TGTGCCAGTAAGGGACAGGGGTCCTCCTACGAGCAGTACTTC
CASKGQGSSYEQYF
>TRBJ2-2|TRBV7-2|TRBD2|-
TGTGCCAGCAGCTTCGGACTAGCGGGAGGGATGACCGGGGAGCTGTTTTTT
CASSFGLAGGMTGELFF
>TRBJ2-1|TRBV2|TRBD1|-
TGTGCCAGCAGCGGTCCAAGGACAGGGGTTGGCAATGAGCAGTTCTTC
CASSGPRTGVGNEQFF
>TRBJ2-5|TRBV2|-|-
TGTGCCAGCAGTGACGTTCGGACCGGGAGCCAGTACTTC
CASSDVRTGSQYF
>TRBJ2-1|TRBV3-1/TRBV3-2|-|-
TGTGCCAGCAGCCAAGCGGGGGGCCACAATGAGCAGTTCTTC
CASSQAGGHNEQFF
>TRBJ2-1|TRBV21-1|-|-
TGTGCCAGCAGCCCTGGGCGGGAGGCGTCCTACAATGAGCAGTTCTTC
CASSPGREASYNEQFF
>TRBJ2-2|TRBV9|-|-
TGTGCCAGCAGCGTAGTAGCCAGGGCAAACACCGGGGAGCTGTTTTTT
CASSVVARANTGELFF
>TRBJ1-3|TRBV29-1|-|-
TGCAGCGCTGGAGGGATTTCTGGAAACACCATATATTTT
CSAGGISGNTIYF
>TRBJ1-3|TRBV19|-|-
TGTGCCAGTAGTATTGGGCAGTGGTCCGGAAACACCATATATTTT
CASSIGQWSGNTIYF
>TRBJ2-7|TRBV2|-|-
TGTGCCAGCAGTCGGGAGGGACAGGGAGGGGACGAGCAGTACTTC
CASSREGQGGDEQYF
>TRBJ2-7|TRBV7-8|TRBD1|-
TGTGCCAGCAGCTTCGGACAGGGGGATGGAGAGCAGTACTTC
CASSFGQGDGEQYF
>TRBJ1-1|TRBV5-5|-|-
TGTGCCAGCAGCTCACGTGGCGGAGCCATGAACACTGAAGCTTTCTTT
CASSSRGGAMNTEAFF
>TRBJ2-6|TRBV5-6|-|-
TGTGCCAGCAGCCCCTGGACAGTGGGGCAGGCTGGGGCCAACGTCCTGACTTTC
CASSPWTVGQAGANVLTF
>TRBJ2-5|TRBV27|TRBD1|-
TGTGCCAGCAGTTTCCAGGGGGCGAGGGAGACCCAGTACTTC
CASSFQGARETQYF
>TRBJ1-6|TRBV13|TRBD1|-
TGTGCCAGCAGCGCTGGACAGGGTAATCCAATCCAAACTTCACCCCTCCACTTT
CASSAGQGNPIQTSPLHF
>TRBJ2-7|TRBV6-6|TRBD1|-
TGTGCCAGCAGTTATGATGGCGGGGGACAGGGCTACGAGCAGTACTTC
CASSYDGGGQGYEQYF
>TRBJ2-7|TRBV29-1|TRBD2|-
TGCAGCGTTGGTGCTAGCGGGAGTGGGGTCGAGCAGTACTTC
CSVGASGSGVEQYF
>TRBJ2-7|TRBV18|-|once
TGTGCCAGCTCTCAAAGGTTCGGGGGTACCTACGAGCAGTACTTC
CASSQRFGGTYEQYF
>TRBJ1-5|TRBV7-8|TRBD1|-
TGTGCCAGCAGCCGGGACAGGAGCACTCAGCCCCAGCATTTT
CASSRDRSTQPQHF
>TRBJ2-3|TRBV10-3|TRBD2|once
TGTGCCATCAGTGAGTTCGGAAGTGGTGCGGGGGGCACAGATACGCAGTATTTT
CAISEFGSGAGGTDTQYF
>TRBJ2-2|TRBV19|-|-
TGTGCCAGTGGACAGCACACCGGGGAGCTGTTTTTT
CASGQHTGELFF
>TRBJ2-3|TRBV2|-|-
TGTGCCAGCAGTGAACGGCGGGCAGATACGCAGTATTTT
CASSERRADTQYF
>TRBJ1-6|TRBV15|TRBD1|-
TGTGCCACCAGCAGAGACAGGGGGCGTAATTCACCCCTCCACTTT
CATSRDRGRNSPLHF
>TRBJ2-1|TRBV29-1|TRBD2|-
TGCAGCGTTGTCCTGGGACTAGCGGGGAATGAGCAGTTCTTC
CSVVLGLAGNEQFF
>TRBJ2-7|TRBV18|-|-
TGTGCCAGCTCACCGACTCCCGGCTACGAGCAGTACTTC
CASSPTPGYEQYF
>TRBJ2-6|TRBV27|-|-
TGTGCCAGCAGTTTATCAGTTGGGGCCAAGCGGGCCAACGTCCTGACTTTC
CASSLSVGAKRANVLTF
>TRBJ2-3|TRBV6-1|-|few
TGTGCCAGCAGTGAAGCCAGGCCAAGCACAGATACGCAGTATTTT
CASSEARPSTDTQYF
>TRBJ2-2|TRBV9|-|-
TGTGCCAGCAGCGTAGCTACCCAGAACACCGGGGAGCTGTTTTTT
CASSVATQNTGELFF
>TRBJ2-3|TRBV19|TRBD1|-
TGTGCCAGTAGTAAGGACAGGGGTCAAGGGGCCACAGATACGCAGTATTTT
CASSKDRGQGATDTQYF
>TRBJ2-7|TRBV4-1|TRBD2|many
TGCGCCAGCAGCCAGATGACTAGCGGGTGGGAAGCGCAGTACTTC
CASSQMTSGWEAQYF
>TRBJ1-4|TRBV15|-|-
TGTGCCACCAGCACTTACCAGAACAGACAAAATGAAAAACTGTTTTTT
CATSTYQNRQNEKLFF
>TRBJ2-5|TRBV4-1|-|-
TGCGCCAGCAGCCAAGGTTCAGGGAGGGAGACCCAGTACTTC
CASSQGSGRETQYF
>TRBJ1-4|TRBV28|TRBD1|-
TGTGCCAGTAGACAGGGGGCAACTAATGAAAAACTGTTTTTT
CASRQGATNEKLFF
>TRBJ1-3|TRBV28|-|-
TGTGCCAGCAGTCCCCCAGGGATAGGAAACACCATATATTTT
CASSPPGIGNTIYF
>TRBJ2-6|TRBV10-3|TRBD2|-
TGTGCCATCAGTGGACTAGCGGGAGCCATCTCTGGGGCCAACGTCCTGACTTTC
CAISGLAGAISGANVLTF
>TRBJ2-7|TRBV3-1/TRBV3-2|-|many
TGTGCCAGCAGCCTTGAACCTCGTCTGGGCGGGGTGCAGTACTTC
CASSLEPRLGGVQYF
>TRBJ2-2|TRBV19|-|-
TGTGCCAGTAGCCGTTCCTCGCGGGGCCGCAACACCGGGGAGCTGTTTTTT
CASSRSSRGRNTGELFF
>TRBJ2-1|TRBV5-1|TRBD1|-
TGCGCCAGCAGCCCCCACCTAGACAGGGGAGTCAATGAGCAGTTCTTC
CASSPHLDRGVNEQFF
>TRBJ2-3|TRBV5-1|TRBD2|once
TGCGCCAGCAGCTTGGAGGGCGGGGGGGCCCAAGATACGCAGTATTTT
CASSLEGGGAQDTQYF
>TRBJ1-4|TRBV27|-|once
TGTGCCAGCAGGGGACACACTAATGAAAAACTGTTTTTT
CASRGHTNEKLFF
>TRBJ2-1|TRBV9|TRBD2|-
TGTGCCAGCAGCACCTGGCATAGCGGGGGGGGAGAGCAGTTCTTC
CASSTWHSGGGEQFF
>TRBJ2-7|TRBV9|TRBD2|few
TGTGCCAGCAGCGAAGGACTAGCGGCCTACGAGCAGTACTTC
CASSEGLAAYEQYF
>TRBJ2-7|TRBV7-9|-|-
TGTGCCAGCAGCTCAAGGGAGTTCTACGAGCAGTACTTC
CASSSREFYEQYF
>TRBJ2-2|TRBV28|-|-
TGTGCCAGCAGTTTTGAGGGGGTGAGCGGCGGGGAGCTGTTTTTT
CASSFEGVSGGELFF
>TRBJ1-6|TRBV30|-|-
TGTGCCTGGAGTGTACAGGCGGGGGAGAGCCTCCACTTT
CAWSVQAGESLHF
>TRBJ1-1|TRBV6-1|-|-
TGTGCCAGCAGTGAGAGTCTGGGGGGAGGGACTGAAGCTTTCTTT
CASSESLGGGTEAFF
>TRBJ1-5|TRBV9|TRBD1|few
TGTGCCAGCAGCGTAGGGCCGGGACAGGGCCCTAATCAGCCCCAGCATTTT
CASSVGPGQGPNQPQHF
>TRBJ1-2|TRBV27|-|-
TGTGCCAGCAGTCCCCTCGGGATATCCCAATATGGCTACACCTTC
CASSPLGISQYGYTF
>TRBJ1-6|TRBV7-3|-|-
TGTGCCAGCAGCTTGCAACAGGGTTCACCCCTCCACTTT
CASSLQQGSPLHF
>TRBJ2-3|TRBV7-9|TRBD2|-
TGTGCCAGCAGCTTAGGGCTAGCGGGGGACACGCAGTATTTT
CASSLGLAGDTQYF
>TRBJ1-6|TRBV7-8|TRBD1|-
TGTGCCAGCAGCTTAGCTACAACTACAGGGGTCGGGGACAATTCACCCCTCCACTTT
CASSLATTTGVGDNSPLHF
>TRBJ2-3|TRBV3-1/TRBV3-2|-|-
TGTGCCAGCAGCCAAGAAGGGGCCGGGGATACGCAGTATTTT
CASSQEGAGDTQYF
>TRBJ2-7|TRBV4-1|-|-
TGCGCCAGCAGCCAAGCGAGGGGTAGCGGATCCTACGAGCAGTACTTC
CASSQARGSGSYEQYF